Listed here are 3 T cell receptor beta chains from one sample, sequenced in a study of blood T cells in healthy people across ages. A second PCR, run for about 6 to 11 cycles, used a sample-barcoded 5' primer plus a J-beta primer mix. Each CDR3 protein gets one entry after TCRdb re-called the 5' RACE reads with MiXCR. The sample has 600,000 to 900,000 distinct CDR3 sequences, approximately 24% seen once; the top ten hold about 2.9%. The sample was also linked to a second study, of T cells of mothers and their children.

The sample comprised blood. These receptors originate from a boy between 10 and 17 years old in good health.

This clonotype showed up just a few times. This rearrangement joins TRBV6-1 to TRBJ2-7; no firm D call. Trimming cost V 3 bases and J 4 bases, with 7 bases left between them. The CDR3 is 12 residues long. The germline V gene encodes CDR1 MNHNS and CDR2 SASEGT. The CDR3 DNA reads as TGTGCCAGCAGTGATCTGGGGTACGAGCAGTACTTC. It encodes CASSDLGYEQYF.

This clonotype showed up just a few times. V usage is TRBV10-3 and J usage is TRBJ2-7; 12 nucleotides align to TRBD1. J was trimmed by 7 bases and V by 6 bases; bases with no gene match: 10. Germline-derived CDR1 and CDR2 are ENHRY and SYGVKD. The length of the CDR3 is 15 residues. CDR3 loop: CAISEGQGAFREQYF. The CDR3 DNA reads as TGTGCCATCAGCGAGGGACAGGGGGCATTTCGGGAGCAGTACTTC.

The genes are TRBV6-1 and TRBJ2-7; 9 nucleotides agree with TRBD1. The CDR3 loop spans 15 amino acids. Germline trimming cut 4 bases from V and 4 bases from J; bases unmatched to any gene: 8. The germline gives CDR1 MNHNS, CDR2 SASEGT. CDR3 in amino acids: CASSVSGTGLYEQYF. CDR3 bases: TGTGCCAGCAGTGTTTCAGGGACAGGGCTTTACGAGCAGTACTTC.